This is a list of T cell receptor beta chains from one sample in a study of blood T cell repertoires in COVID-19. Method: immunoSEQ multiplex PCR; TCRdb's copy keeps in-frame clones and lacks some. The sample holds a few hundred thousand clones, more than 65% seen once. Sequenced input: peripheral blood. The receptors originated from a woman younger than 35 with acute or convalescent COVID-19. CDR3s include the opening cysteine and the closing phenylalanine or tryptophan. The D gene is left open where the match is weak. Some rows have no size entry. The others give once, few or many, or a class for an expanded clone.

clone size | J gene | D gene | V gene | CDR3 protein | CDR3 DNA
NA | TRBJ2-3 | TRBD2 | TRBV13 | CASSLRTSGTDTQYF | TGTGCCAGCAGCCTACGGACTAGCGGCACAGATACGCAGTATTTT
NA | TRBJ2-3 | NA | TRBV7-2 | CASSSDWSTDTQYF | TGTGCCAGCAGCTCTGACTGGAGCACAGATACGCAGTATTTT
NA | TRBJ2-7 | NA | TRBV21-1 | CASSSLSAGGKYEQYF | TGTGCCAGCAGCTCCCTCTCTGCGGGAGGGAAGTACGAGCAGTACTTC
NA | TRBJ1-4 | NA | TRBV7-9 | CASSFLNEKLFF | TGTGCCAGCAGCTTCCTTAATGAAAAACTGTTTTTT
NA | TRBJ2-5 | NA | TRBV5-1 | CASSLGQGGETQYF | TGCGCCAGCAGCTTGGGGCAGGGGGGAGAGACCCAGTACTTC
NA | TRBJ2-1 | TRBD2 | TRBV18 | CASSPPTSGSADHNEQFF | TGTGCCAGCTCACCACCCACTAGCGGGAGCGCGGACCACAATGAGCAGTTCTTC
NA | TRBJ2-2 | TRBD2 | TRBV19 | CASSNSGRVGGELFF | TGTGCCAGTTCAAATAGCGGGAGAGTTGGCGGGGAGCTGTTTTTT
NA | TRBJ2-2 | TRBD2 | TRBV11-2 | CASSLGTSVRTGELFF | TGTGCCAGCAGCTTGGGGACTAGCGTGAGAACCGGGGAGCTGTTTTTT
NA | TRBJ2-1 | TRBD1 | TRBV6-6 | CASSPNGGTVPYNEQFF | TGTGCCAGCAGTCCAAACGGTGGGACAGTACCGTACAATGAGCAGTTCTTC
NA | TRBJ1-1 | NA | TRBV19 | CAAKTGNTEAFF | TGTGCCGCCAAGACAGGGAACACTGAAGCTTTCTTT
NA | TRBJ2-7 | NA | TRBV27 | CASSKGGPYEQYF | TGTGCCAGCAGTAAGGGAGGTCCCTACGAGCAGTACTTC
NA | TRBJ2-7 | TRBD1 | TRBV7-9 | CASSTGTAREQYF | TGTGCCAGCAGCACTGGGACAGCGCGAGAGCAGTACTTC
NA | TRBJ1-1 | NA | TRBV6-4 | CASSDSKGALLNTEAFF | TGTGCCAGCAGTGACTCGAAAGGGGCCCTCTTGAACACTGAAGCTTTCTTT
NA | TRBJ2-2 | NA | TRBV18 | CASSPLFNGELFF | TGTGCCAGCTCACCATTGTTTAACGGGGAGCTGTTTTTT
once | TRBJ2-3 | TRBD2 | TRBV6-2/TRBV6-3 | CASSGGIFGLAGDTGTQYF | TGTGCCAGCAGTGGAGGTATCTTTGGACTAGCGGGGGACACGGGTACGCAGTATTTT
NA | TRBJ1-5 | NA | TRBV19 | CASRHQGGSQPQHF | TGTGCCAGTAGGCATCAGGGCGGGAGTCAGCCCCAGCATTTT
NA | TRBJ1-4 | TRBD1 | TRBV18 | CASSRQGSDEKLFF | TGTGCCAGCTCGCGACAGGGAAGCGATGAAAAACTGTTTTTT
once | TRBJ1-5 | NA | TRBV13 | CASSLVAGVQPQHF | TGTGCCAGCAGCTTAGTCGCGGGGGTTCAGCCCCAGCATTTT
NA | TRBJ2-1 | NA | TRBV9 | CASSVATGSGSNEQFF | TGTGCCAGCAGCGTAGCTACGGGTAGCGGATCCAATGAGCAGTTCTTC
NA | TRBJ1-2 | NA | TRBV18 | CASSSTSGYGYTF | TGTGCCAGCTCATCAACTTCAGGATATGGCTACACCTTC
NA | TRBJ2-4 | NA | TRBV28 | CASSFPGDWKLGNIQYF | TGTGCCAGCAGTTTCCCCGGGGACTGGAAACTCGGAAACATTCAGTACTTC
NA | TRBJ2-1 | NA | TRBV2 | CASSVDLSSQQFF | TGTGCCAGCAGTGTGGATCTTTCTAGTCAGCAGTTCTTC
NA | TRBJ2-2 | TRBD1 | TRBV19 | CASSRDRGHTGELFF | TGTGCCAGTAGCCGAGACAGGGGGCACACCGGGGAGCTGTTTTTT
NA | TRBJ2-7 | TRBD1 | TRBV4-1 | CASSQALTGTSYEQYF | TGCGCCAGCAGCCAAGCCCTGACAGGGACCTCCTACGAGCAGTACTTC
few | TRBJ2-1 | TRBD1 | TRBV12-3/TRBV12-4 | CASTRQGPNPLF | TGTGCCAGCACCCGACAGGGCCCCAATCCCCTCTTC
NA | TRBJ1-6 | NA | TRBV27 | CASSLGGLRYNSPLHF | TGTGCCAGCAGTTTAGGGGGCCTGCGCTATAATTCACCCCTCCACTTT
NA | TRBJ2-5 | NA | TRBV6-2/TRBV6-3 | CASSWGSGETQYF | TGTGCCAGCAGTTGGGGCAGTGGAGAGACCCAGTACTTC
once | TRBJ1-1 | NA | TRBV11-1 | CASSLGVSGNTEAFF | TGTGCCAGCAGCCTAGGGGTATCAGGAAACACTGAAGCTTTCTTT
NA | TRBJ2-2 | NA | TRBV21-1 | CASSKAAATDTGELFF | TGTGCCAGCAGCAAAGCGGCCGCTACAGATACCGGGGAGCTGTTTTTT
NA | TRBJ1-6 | NA | TRBV6-5 | CASTGNSPLHF | TGTGCCAGTACAGGGAATTCACCCCTCCACTTT
NA | TRBJ2-2 | TRBD2 | TRBV3-1/TRBV3-2 | CASSQASGVTGELFF | TGTGCCAGCAGCCAAGCTAGCGGGGTTACCGGGGAGCTGTTTTTT
few | TRBJ1-6 | TRBD1 | TRBV30 | CAWSITGGNSPLHF | TGTGCCTGGAGTATTACAGGGGGCAATTCACCCCTCCACTTT
once | TRBJ1-1 | NA | TRBV10-2 | CASSAGRTEAFF | TGCGCCAGCAGTGCAGGGAGGACTGAAGCTTTCTTT
NA | TRBJ2-3 | NA | TRBV4-3 | CASSQELVGAGPPYTQYF | TGCGCCAGCAGCCAAGAATTGGTTGGAGCGGGCCCTCCGTATACGCAGTATTTT
NA | TRBJ2-1 | TRBD2 | TRBV20-1 | CSASGAGLPDYNEQFF | TGCAGTGCTAGTGGAGCGGGACTACCCGACTACAATGAGCAGTTCTTC
NA | TRBJ2-1 | TRBD2 | TRBV24-1 | CATSGTSGHYNEQFF | TGTGCCACCAGCGGGACTAGCGGACATTACAATGAGCAGTTCTTC
few | TRBJ2-7 | TRBD2 | TRBV19 | CASSPRTGTSGRPGQYF | TGTGCCAGTAGCCCCCGTACCGGGACTAGCGGGAGACCTGGGCAGTACTTC
NA | TRBJ2-7 | TRBD1 | TRBV7-2 | CASSLAGQGVRGYF | TGTGCCAGCAGCTTAGCAGGACAGGGGGTGCGGGGGTACTTC
NA | TRBJ1-5 | TRBD1 | TRBV5-6 | CASSTMDRVGNQPQHF | TGTGCCAGCAGCACAATGGACAGGGTTGGCAATCAGCCCCAGCATTTT
NA | TRBJ2-1 | NA | TRBV3-1/TRBV3-2 | CASSRRVGSEQFF | TGTGCCAGCAGCCGCAGGGTTGGCTCTGAGCAGTTCTTC
once | TRBJ1-2 | NA | TRBV19 | CATAGGLSYGYTF | TGTGCCACCGCCGGTGGGCTCTCGTATGGCTACACCTTC
NA | TRBJ2-4 | TRBD2 | TRBV28 | CASSFILAVAKNIQYF | TGTGCCAGCAGTTTCATACTAGCGGTAGCCAAAAACATTCAGTACTTC
NA | TRBJ1-4 | NA | TRBV9 | CASSVDSATNEKLFF | TGTGCCAGCAGCGTCGACAGCGCAACTAATGAAAAACTGTTTTTT
NA | TRBJ1-2 | NA | TRBV2 | CAISEAVGQRNYGYTF | TGTGCCATATCCGAGGCGGTAGGACAAAGGAACTATGGCTACACCTTC
few | TRBJ1-5 | TRBD1 | TRBV5-7 | CASSNGQVQHF | TGTGCCAGCAGCAACGGACAGGTCCAGCATTTT
few | TRBJ1-2 | NA | TRBV28 | CASSTYRESRGYTF | TGTGCCAGCAGTACTTACAGGGAATCGCGTGGCTACACCTTC
NA | TRBJ2-7 | TRBD2 | TRBV12-3/TRBV12-4 | CASSLSGSYEQYF | TGTGCCAGCAGTCTGAGCGGGAGCTACGAGCAGTACTTC
NA | TRBJ2-1 | TRBD1 | TRBV24-1 | CATSDPGQGADNEQFF | TGTGCCACCAGTGATCCGGGACAGGGGGCGGACAATGAGCAGTTCTTC
NA | TRBJ2-5 | TRBD2 | TRBV2 | CASSLGLTSGRGETQYF | TGTGCCAGCAGTCTTGGGTTGACTAGCGGGAGAGGAGAGACCCAGTACTTC
NA | TRBJ2-4 | NA | TRBV14 | CASSQEAGWGKNIQYF | TGTGCCAGCAGCCAAGAGGCGGGTTGGGGCAAAAACATTCAGTACTTC
NA | TRBJ2-7 | NA | TRBV5-4 | CASSPEQSYEQYF | TGTGCCAGCAGCCCGGAACAGTCCTACGAGCAGTACTTC
once | TRBJ2-5 | NA | TRBV19 | CASSVYPNPETQYF | TGTGCCAGTAGTGTCTACCCCAATCCGGAGACCCAGTACTTC
few | TRBJ2-7 | TRBD1 | TRBV10-3 | CAISDRTGGREQYF | TGTGCCATCAGTGACAGGACAGGGGGTAGGGAGCAGTACTTC
NA | TRBJ1-1 | TRBD1 | TRBV18 | CASSYLGQMNTEAFF | TGTGCCAGCTCATACCTGGGACAGATGAACACTGAAGCTTTCTTT